This TCR beta chain was sequenced in a study of T cell changes during pregnancy in multiple sclerosis. The V and J ends lost 4 bases and 2 bases, in that order; junction bases with no gene match: 8. The CDR3 is 16 amino acids. In germline, CDR1 is MNHEY, CDR2 SVGAGI. Sequencing was performed with immunoSEQ multiplex PCR; in TCRdb, only in-frame clones are kept and a portion is missing. The sample lists some 40,000 clones; 92% were seen once. J is TRBJ2-3 and V is TRBV6-5, with TRBD1 matching over 8 bases. The clonotype was recovered from a female donor with multiple sclerosis, enrolled in a pregnancy study. The sequencing here drew on CD8+ T cells from peripheral blood mononuclear cells, taken before pregnancy. The CDR3 region is CASSLLGQAYTDTQYF. DNA of the CDR3: TGTGCCAGCAGTTTGTTGGGACAGGCTTACACAGATACGCAGTATTTT.